Shown below are 20 T cell receptor beta chains from a single sample sequenced in a study of T cell changes during pregnancy in multiple sclerosis. Measured with immunoSEQ multiplex PCR; TCRdb has only the in-frame clones, and not every one. This sample has more than 55,000 clones, with 90% to 95% found just once. The sequences come from peripheral blood, collected in the third trimester of pregnancy. These TCRs come from a female donor with multiple sclerosis, enrolled in a pregnancy study.

CDR3 in DNA: TGCGCCAGCAGCCCGGAGACAGCACGCTCCTACGAGCAGTACTTC. It yields the protein CASSPETARSYEQYF. This sequence joins TRBV5-1 and TRBJ2-7; tentative D call: TRBD1 (5 bases). Trimming pared 4 bases from V and 0 bases from J, leaving 14 bases between. Germline V lookup: CDR1 SGHRS, CDR2 YFSETQ. This CDR3 has 15 residues.

V gene TRBV28 combines with J gene TRBJ2-2; TRBD2 matches at 7 bases. In germline, CDR1 is MDHEN, CDR2 SYDVKM. V was pared by 2 bases and J by 9 bases, with 12 bases of the junction left unmatched. CDR3 size: 16 residues. The CDR3 bases are TGTGCCAGCAGTTTAAGTCGGGAGGACCCACCCCGGGAGCTGTTTTTT. This codes for CASSLSREDPPRELFF.

The chain has TRBV5-1 and TRBJ2-1; D remains unclear. The CDR3 has 14 residues. Deletions cut 4 bases from V and 0 bases from J, with 8 bases between. The V gene's germline CDR1 is SGHRS and CDR2 YFSETQ. The DNA of the CDR3 is TGCGCCAGCAGCAGAGAGAGCTCCTACAATGAGCAGTTCTTC. This translates into CASSRESSYNEQFF.

J is TRBJ2-5 and V is TRBV28, with TRBD1 matching over 11 bases. Germline V CDR1 and CDR2: MDHEN, SYDVKM. Trimming took 5 bases from V and 5 from J; bases not matched to a gene: 7. CDR3 size: 15 residues. CDR3 nucleotides: TGTGCCAGCAGTCTGGACAGGGGGCCGGCGGAGACCCAGTACTTC. Encoded protein: CASSLDRGPAETQYF.

The chain employs TRBV5-6 and TRBJ2-7; D not resolved. The CDR3 extends over 13 amino acids. The V gene's germline CDR1 is SGHDT and CDR2 YYEEEE. V was clipped by 0 bases and J by 1 base, with 5 bases between them. The CDR3, as DNA: TGTGCCAGCAGCTTGGTCTATTCCTACGAGCAGTACTTC. It is translated as CASSLVYSYEQYF.

The chain is built from TRBV6-1 and TRBJ2-7, with TRBD1 identical over 8 bases. With 4 bases clipped from V and 3 bases from J, the junction kept 17 bases outside the gene matches. The CDR3 runs 18 residues. CDR1 MNHNS and CDR2 SASEGT come from the germline V gene. The CDR3 region has the DNA TGTGCCAGCAGTGTCAACTACATTCAAGACGACAGGGGCTACGAGCAGTACTTC. It encodes CASSVNYIQDDRGYEQYF.

The chain combines TRBV29-1 with TRBJ1-2, with D tentatively TRBD1 (5 bases). V was cut by 2 bases and J by 4 bases, with 11 bases left in between. Per the germline V gene, CDR1 is SQVTM and CDR2 is ANQGSEA. This CDR3 is built from 13 residues. In nucleotides, the CDR3 is TGCAGCGTTGAAACAGGTCCTCGCTATGGCTACACCTTC. It codes for CSVETGPRYGYTF.

The V call is TRBV28, the J call TRBJ1-5; D not certain. The CDR3 is made up of 15 amino acids. In germline, CDR1 is MDHEN, CDR2 SYDVKM. Trimming removed 7 bases from V and 4 bases from J, with 17 bases in between. CDR3 sequence reads: CASKEARQPNQPQHF. Written as DNA, the CDR3 is TGTGCCAGCAAGGAGGCTAGGCAGCCTAATCAGCCCCAGCATTTT.

This chain connects TRBV6-5 to TRBJ1-1; 7 bases align to TRBD1. V lost 2 bases and J lost 5; bases outside the gene matches: 5. The CDR3 contains 14 residues. CDR1 and CDR2 (germline): MNHEY, SVGAGI. CDR3 DNA sequence: TGTGCCAGCAGTTACGAAAGGGGGCTTACTGAAGCTTTCTTT. This sequence encodes CASSYERGLTEAFF.

In DNA form, the CDR3 reads TGCAGCGTTGACCCCCCAGCAGATACGCAGTATTTT. This translates into CSVDPPADTQYF. J is TRBJ2-3 and V is TRBV29-1; D ambiguous. Germline CDR1 SQVTM, CDR2 ANQGSEA. The CDR3 consists of 12 residues. The germline V and J ends were trimmed by 3 bases and 4 bases, with 8 bases remaining between them.

This chain links TRBV10-2 with TRBJ2-3; no reliable D call. The CDR3 runs 14 residues. Germline CDR1 reads WSHSY; CDR2 reads SAAADI. The ends were cut back, 5 bases at V and 2 bases at J, with 11 bases in the middle. The CDR3 DNA reads TGCGCCAGCAGTAAAAGAACATACACAGATACGCAGTATTTT. It yields the protein CASSKRTYTDTQYF.

V is TRBV30 and J is TRBJ1-1; D gene ambiguous. Germline V gene sequence: CDR1 GTSNPN, CDR2 SVGIG (reference sequence). CDR3 size: 13 residues. Trimming left V 5 bases short and J 1 base short, with 11 bases between. The CDR3 here is CAWGPASNTEAFF. The CDR3 coding sequence is TGTGCCTGGGGGCCGGCCTCGAACACTGAAGCTTTCTTT.

The chain recombines TRBV29-1 with TRBJ2-7, with TRBD2 matching 11 bases. Trimming took 4 bases from V and 1 from J; bases not matched to a gene: 0. This CDR3 contains 13 residues. Germline V gene lookup returns CDR1 SQVTM and CDR2 ANQGSEA. For the CDR3, the DNA is TGCAGCGTTGGACTAGCGGGATCCTACGAGCAGTACTTC. Translation: CSVGLAGSYEQYF.

This sequence joins TRBV5-1 and TRBJ2-1, with 12 bases aligning to TRBD2. This CDR3 has 14 residues. The J segment lost 9 bases and the V segment lost 4 bases, leaving 5 bases of the junction unmatched. CDR1 SGHRS and CDR2 YFSETQ come from the germline V gene. In DNA, the CDR3 is TGCGCCAGCAGCCAAACTAGCGGGAGGCCTGAGCAGTTCTTC. Translation: CASSQTSGRPEQFF.

Here the CDR3 DNA reads TGCGCCAGCAGCCAAGATCCCGGGTTCACCGGCTCCGAGCAGTACTTC. It codes for CASSQDPGFTGSEQYF. The V call is TRBV4-3, the J call TRBJ2-7; D remains unclear. There are 16 residues in the CDR3. In germline, CDR1 is LGHNA, CDR2 YSLEER. Between the trimmed V and J ends, which lost 0 bases and 6 bases, there was a span of 18 bases.

The rearrangement links TRBV14 to TRBJ2-2; no clear D. The CDR3 totals 13 residues. The V end lost 4 bases, the J end lost 2 bases, and 5 bases lay between the germline ends. Germline CDR1 and CDR2: SGHDN and FVKESK. This CDR3 is CASSLYNTGELFF. The CDR3 nucleotides read TGTGCCAGCAGCCTATATAACACCGGGGAGCTGTTTTTT. Together with reference TRBV14 and TRBJ2-2, the CDR3 gives the full variable domain: EAGVTQFPSHSVIEKGQTVTLRCDPISGHDNLYWYRRVMGKEIKFLLHFVKESKQDESGMPNNRFLAERTGGTYSTLKVQPAELEDSGVYFCASSLYNTGELFFGEGSRLTVL.

A single count supports this clone. The gene calls are TRBV5-6 and TRBJ1-6; D remains ambiguous. V lost 3 bases and J lost 5, with 15 bases in between. The CDR3 has 16 residues. Per the germline V gene, CDR1 is SGHDT and CDR2 is YYEEEE. Here the CDR3 DNA reads TGTGCCAGCAGCTCTGGATTGGCAGGAAATAATTCACCCCTCCACTTT. Amino acid sequence: CASSSGLAGNNSPLHF.

V gene TRBV5-1 combines with J gene TRBJ1-4, with 7 bases identical to TRBD1. CDR1 SGHRS and CDR2 YFSETQ come from the germline V gene. V gave up 3 bases and J gave up 2 bases; unmatched junction bases: 4. This CDR3 comprises 15 residues. Written as DNA, the CDR3 is TGCGCCAGCAGCTCAACAGGGGTGACTAATGAAAAACTGTTTTTT. Encoded protein: CASSSTGVTNEKLFF.

The rearrangement links TRBV6-5 to TRBJ1-2; 7 bases match TRBD1. This CDR3 is built from 14 residues. Germline V gene lookup returns CDR1 MNHEY and CDR2 SVGAGI. V dropped 0 bases and J dropped 8; count of bases not matched to a gene: 6. CDR3 sequence (DNA): TGTGCCAGCAGTTACTCAACAGGGGTGCGAGGCTACACCTTC. It yields the protein CASSYSTGVRGYTF.

The rearrangement links TRBV4-2 to TRBJ1-5; possible D gene TRBD1, 6 bases. V shed 4 bases and J shed 0 bases, with 16 bases lying between them. The CDR3 covers 17 residues. Germline CDR1 reads LGHNA; CDR2 reads YNFKEQ. DNA of the CDR3: TGTGCCAGCAGCCGACAGGCGGGGACTAATAGCAATCAGCCCCAGCATTTT. This encodes CASSRQAGTNSNQPQHF.